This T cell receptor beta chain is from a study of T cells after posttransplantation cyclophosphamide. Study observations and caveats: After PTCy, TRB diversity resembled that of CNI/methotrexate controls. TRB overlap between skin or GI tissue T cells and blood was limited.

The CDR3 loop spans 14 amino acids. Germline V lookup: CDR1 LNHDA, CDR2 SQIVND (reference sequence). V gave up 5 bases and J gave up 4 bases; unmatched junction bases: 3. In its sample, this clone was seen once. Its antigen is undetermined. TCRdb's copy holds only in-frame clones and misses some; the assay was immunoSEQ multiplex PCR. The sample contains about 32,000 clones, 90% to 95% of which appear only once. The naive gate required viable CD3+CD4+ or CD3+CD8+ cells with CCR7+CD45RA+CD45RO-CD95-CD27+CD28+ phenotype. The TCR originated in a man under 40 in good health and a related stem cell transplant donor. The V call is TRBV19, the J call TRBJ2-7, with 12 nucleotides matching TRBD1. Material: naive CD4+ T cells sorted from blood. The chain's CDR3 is CASSQGQGAYEQYF. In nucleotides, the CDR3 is TGTGCCAGTAGTCAGGGACAGGGGGCTTACGAGCAGTACTTC.